The next 25 T cell receptor beta chains were all read from a single sample in a study of breast tumors, draining lymph nodes, adjacent tissues. TCRdb re-analysed the multiplex PCR reads in MiXCR, keeping a single row per CDR3 protein. The table has about 15,000 distinct CDR3 sequences, 45% seen once. The sample taken for sequencing was tumor-adjacent breast tissue. The origin of the receptors is a female donor with breast cancer. Some clones in this sample may be carry-over from other donors' samples.

This clonotype came up many times. This chain uses TRBV19 with TRBJ1-5; possibly TRBD1 for D (6 bases). The CDR3 is made up of 16 amino acids. Germline values: CDR1 LNHDA, CDR2 SQIVND (reference sequence). V was cut by 2 bases and J by 1 base, with 12 bases left in between. CDR3 sequence (DNA): TGTGCCAGTAGTATACGGGGGGGGCTGAGCAATCAGCCCCAGCATTTT. It encodes CASSIRGGLSNQPQHF.

This clonotype was recorded many times. A read error may explain this, as a much larger clone is one base away. The chain has TRBV6-2 or TRBV6-3 and TRBJ1-2, with 8 nucleotides matching TRBD1. CDR3 length: 15 amino acids. V was pared by 6 bases and J by 4 bases, with 10 bases of the junction left unmatched. Germline CDR1 MNHEY, CDR2 SVGEGT. The chain's CDR3 is CASSHPATGAYGYTF. The CDR3 coding sequence is TGTGCCAGCAGCCATCCCGCGACAGGGGCCTATGGCTACACCTTC.

At least ten counts were recorded for this clonotype. Just one base apart from a much larger clone, this may be a read error. The V and J genes are TRBV6-6 and TRBJ2-1, with D perhaps matching TRBD2 (6 bases). The CDR3 contains 14 residues. Germline loops: CDR1 MNHNY, CDR2 SVGAGI (reference sequence). Trimming removed 1 base at V and 7 bases at J, with 11 bases between. The CDR3 sequence: CASSYLRGTNEQFF. In DNA, the CDR3 is TGTGCCAGCAGTTACTTGCGCGGGACGAATGAGCAGTTCTTC.

The rearrangement joins TRBV19 to TRBJ2-2; D is perhaps TRBD2 (6 bases). This CDR3 has 16 residues. Trimming took 5 bases from V and 4 from J, leaving 17 bases between them. The germline V gene encodes CDR1 LNHDA and CDR2 SQIVND (reference sequence). CDR3 bases: TGTGCCAGTAGTGCCAGCAGCTTGGGGGGCACCGGGGAGCTGTTTTTT. Its protein is CASSASSLGGTGELFF.

By sample share, this clonotype is large. This rearrangement joins TRBV7-9 to TRBJ2-7, with 7 bases fitting TRBD1. V lost 1 base and J lost 6; bases outside the gene matches: 9. The CDR3 extends over 15 amino acids. Germline values: CDR1 SEHNR, CDR2 FQNEAQ (reference sequence). CDR3 amino acids: CASSLVRQGTSEQYF. The CDR3 DNA follows: TGTGCCAGCAGCTTAGTTCGACAGGGAACCTCCGAGCAGTACTTC. Full variable domain (remainder filled in from reference TRBV7-9 and TRBJ2-7): DTGVSQNPRHKITKRGQNVTFRCDPISEHNRLYWYRQTLGQGPEFLTYFQNEAQLEKSRLLSDRFSAERPKGSFSTLEIQRTEQGDSAMYLCASSLVRQGTSEQYFGPGTRLTVT.

This clonotype appeared many times. A much larger clone sits a single nucleotide away, making a read error possible. The V call is TRBV6-1, the J call TRBJ1-4, with D maybe TRBD1 (5 bases). Germline CDR1 reads MNHNS; CDR2 reads SASEGT. There are 15 residues in the CDR3. With 5 bases removed from V and 5 bases from J, the gap between germline ends came to 15 bases. CDR3 region: CASSQYWDLNEKLFF. CDR3 nucleotide sequence: TGTGCCAGCAGTCAATATTGGGACCTAAATGAAAAACTGTTTTTT.

The V and J genes are TRBV7-9 and TRBJ2-1; 9 bases map to TRBD2. The CDR3 is 19 amino acids. J was trimmed by 3 bases and V by 5 bases; bases with no gene match: 17. The germline V gene encodes CDR1 SEHNR and CDR2 FQNEAQ (reference sequence). The DNA for the CDR3 is TGTGCCAGCAGCCATTCGACTAGCGGCGAGGAGCAGTTCTACAATGAGCAGTTCTTC. Its protein product is CASSHSTSGEEQFYNEQFF.

This clonotype has at least ten counts. A much larger clone sits a single nucleotide away, making a read error possible. The chain links TRBV24-1 to TRBJ2-2; tentatively, D is TRBD2 (5 bases). Germline V gene data show CDR1 as KGHDR and CDR2 as SFDVKD. The CDR3 is made up of 14 amino acids. In nucleotides, the CDR3 is TGTGCCACCACGCCCAGAGGCGTCACCGGGGAGCTGCTTTTT. Translation gives CATTPRGVTGELLF.

By frequency in the sample, this clonotype is medium-sized (0.01 to 0.1%). The chain links TRBV12-3 or TRBV12-4 to TRBJ1-2; D gene unclear. Trimming stripped 1 base from V and 8 bases from J, with 5 bases between. This CDR3 region has 11 residues. The CDR3 loop reads CASSLGGGYTF. The CDR3 bases are TGTGCCAGCAGTTTAGGGGGAGGCTACACCTTC.

This clonotype came up many times. This sequence joins TRBV28 and TRBJ1-5; D is perhaps TRBD1 (6 bases). CDR1 and CDR2 from the germline V gene are MDHEN and SYDVKM. There are 16 residues in the CDR3. V was cut by 6 bases and J by 1 base, with 16 bases left in between. DNA for the CDR3: TGTGCCAGCAGAACCTACAGGGAGGGAAGCAATCAGCCCCAGCATTTT. It encodes CASRTYREGSNQPQHF. Using reference TRBV28 and TRBJ1-5 for the parts outside the CDR3, the full variable domain is DVKVTQSSRYLVKRTGEKVFLECVQDMDHENMFWYRQDPGLGLRLIYFSYDVKMKEKGDIPEGYSVSREKKERFSLILESASTNQTSMYLCASRTYREGSNQPQHFGDGTRLSIL.

This clonotype has only a few counts. At one end the junction does not follow the germline gene, possibly because of a read error. This chain connects TRBV20-1 to TRBJ2-2; a possible D gene is TRBD2 (5 bases). CDR3 size: 11 residues. Per germline, CDR1 DFQATT and CDR2 SNEGSKA (reference sequence). The CDR3, as DNA: TGCAGTGCCAGGCGGACCGGGGAGCTGTCTTTT. Translated: CSARRTGELSF.

This clonotype was seen ten or more times. V gene TRBV28 combines with J gene TRBJ2-1; 10 nucleotides align to TRBD2. The CDR3 contains 16 residues. V shed 8 bases, J shed 4 bases, and the junction held 11 bases outside the gene matches. From germline, CDR1 is MDHEN and CDR2 SYDVKM. CDR3 region: CASGRKRTSGYNEQFF. For the CDR3, the DNA is TGTGCCAGCGGAAGAAAACGGACTAGCGGATACAATGAGCAGTTCTTC.

This clonotype rates as medium-sized. The chain links TRBV20-1 to TRBJ1-4, with 9 bases matching TRBD1. Germline V CDR1 and CDR2: DFQATT, SNEGSKA (reference sequence). CDR3 length: 15 amino acids. J lost 5 bases, V lost 2 bases, and 6 bases had no gene match. The CDR3 protein is CSARPPGTGNEKLFF. CDR3 bases: TGCAGTGCTAGACCCCCCGGGACAGGGAATGAAAAACTGTTTTTT.

In this sample, this clonotype turned up many times. The CDR3 protein is CASSQRGGYSYNEQFF. In DNA form, the CDR3 reads TGTGCCAGCAGCCAACGCGGGGGGTACTCCTACAATGAGCAGTTCTTC. This rearrangement joins TRBV4-2 to TRBJ2-1; 8 positions match TRBD2. The V segment lost 2 bases and the J segment 0 bases; nucleotides outside the gene matches: 3. Germline lookup yields CDR1 LGHNA and CDR2 YNFKEQ. This CDR3 comprises 16 residues.

In its sample, this clonotype ranks as medium-sized. The chain links TRBV24-1 to TRBJ2-2; 8 bases line up with TRBD2. Germline lookup yields CDR1 KGHDR and CDR2 SFDVKD. V shed 4 bases, J shed 6 bases, and the junction held 9 bases outside the gene matches. This CDR3 region has 16 residues. CDR3 protein: CATSDQDPGGPGELFF. The CDR3 region has the DNA TGTGCCACCAGTGACCAGGACCCGGGGGGGCCCGGGGAGCTGTTTTTT.

By its share, this clonotype is medium-sized. The chain is built from TRBV15 and TRBJ2-5; the D gene is possibly TRBD1 (6 bases). Germline values: CDR1 LNHNV, CDR2 YYDKDF (reference sequence). V shed 1 base and J shed 3 bases, with 18 bases lying between them. The CDR3 is 17 amino acids. The CDR3 here is CATSRGDINQGKETQYF. The CDR3 DNA reads as TGTGCCACCAGCAGAGGGGACATCAATCAAGGGAAAGAGACCCAGTACTTC.

The chain is built from TRBV6-2 or TRBV6-3 and TRBJ1-5, with no clear D. V gave up 0 bases and J gave up 0 bases, with 6 bases separating them. CDR3 length: 15 amino acids. Germline assignment: CDR1 MNHEY and CDR2 SVGEGT. For the CDR3, the DNA is TGTGCCAGCAGTTACTCGTTCAGTAGCAATCAGCCCCAGCATTTT. Translating it yields CASSYSFSSNQPQHF.

Concerning this clonotype: One junction end does not reproduce the germline sequence, and a read error may be involved. The chain is built from TRBV7-3 and TRBJ2-7, with D perhaps being TRBD1 or TRBD2 (5 bases each). Germline V gene lookup returns CDR1 SGHTA and CDR2 FQGTGA. This CDR3 region has 15 residues. The CDR3 here is CASSLLSPAGDEHYF. The CDR3 bases are TGTGCCAGCAGCTTACTTAGCCCTGCCGGGGACGAGCATTACTTC.

This clonotype was seen many times. The V call is TRBV6-6, the J call TRBJ2-1; D is tentatively TRBD1 or TRBD2 (5 bases each). Germline CDR1 is MNHNY and CDR2 is SVGAGI (reference sequence). The CDR3 loop spans 14 amino acids. The V end lost 1 base, the J end lost 7 bases, and 11 bases lay between the germline ends. The CDR3, as DNA: TGTGCCAGCAGTTACTTGCTCGGGACGAATGAGCAGTTCTTC. Its protein is CASSYLLGTNEQFF.

This sequence joins TRBV29-1 and TRBJ1-2, with D possibly matching TRBD1 (5 bases). The CDR3 loop spans 11 amino acids. Trimming stripped 6 bases from V and 4 bases from J, with 9 bases between. Germline CDR1 reads SQVTM; CDR2 reads ANQGSEA. This chain's CDR3 is CSVREFYGYTF. The CDR3, as DNA: TGCAGCGTCAGGGAGTTCTATGGCTACACCTTC.

Here the CDR3 DNA reads TGTGCCAGCAGGACATCACGGGGAGCTAGCACAGATACGCAGTATTTT. It specifies CASRTSRGASTDTQYF. The J gene is TRBJ2-3, the V gene TRBV6-1; D is perhaps TRBD2 (5 bases). V was trimmed by 6 bases and J by 0 bases, leaving 16 bases between them. CDR3 length: 16 residues. Germline V lookup: CDR1 MNHNS, CDR2 SASEGT.

CDR3 bases: TGTGCCAGCAGCTTAACCGATTATTCATCAACGCAGTATTTT. Amino acids: CASSLTDYSSTQYF. V is TRBV7-3 and J is TRBJ2-3; no firm D call. The CDR3 runs 14 residues. CDR1 SGHTA and CDR2 FQGTGA come from the germline V gene. The V and J ends lost 0 bases and 9 bases respectively, with 13 bases between them.

Relative to its sample, this clonotype is medium-sized. The chain joins TRBV2 to TRBJ2-5, with TRBD2 identical over 10 bases. From germline, CDR1 is SNHLY and CDR2 FYNNEI. The CDR3 totals 16 residues. V dropped 3 bases and J dropped 1; count of bases not matched to a gene: 5. The CDR3 region has the DNA TGTGCCAGCAGTGAGGGCTCTAGCGGGAGCCAAGAGACCCAGTACTTC. Its translation is CASSEGSSGSQETQYF.

V and J are TRBV7-9 and TRBJ2-2; 12 bases align to TRBD1. The CDR3 is 19 residues long. Germline loops: CDR1 SEHNR, CDR2 FQNEAQ (reference sequence). Trimming cost V 0 bases and J 7 bases; bases outside gene matches: 12. CDR3 in amino acids: CASSLAVGTGGNYHGELFF. In DNA form, the CDR3 reads TGTGCCAGCAGCTTAGCTGTCGGGACAGGGGGCAACTATCACGGGGAGCTGTTTTTT.

The chain joins TRBV20-1 to TRBJ2-3; D is undetermined. Germline CDR1 and CDR2: DFQATT and SNEGSKA (reference sequence). This CDR3 is built from 16 residues. V was clipped by 0 bases and J by 2 bases, with 15 bases between them. This CDR3 reads CSAREGLNSHTDTQYF. DNA for the CDR3: TGCAGTGCTAGAGAAGGCTTAAACAGCCACACAGATACGCAGTATTTT.